Below, 9 T cell receptor beta chains from the same sample are listed, as sequenced in a study of early T cells in non-severe SARS-CoV-2 infection. TCRdb reprocessed the 5' RACE reads with MiXCR, giving one entry per CDR3 protein. The data contain fewer than 40,000 distinct CDR3 sequences, roughly 7.1% of them seen just once; the ten biggest clones take up around 13%. Sequenced here: whole blood, sampled at baseline. These receptors all stem from an adult who was a healthcare worker with PCR-confirmed SARS-CoV-2 infection or an uninfected control (not recorded which).

Ten or more counts support this clonotype. J is TRBJ2-3 and V is TRBV20-1; possibly TRBD1 for D (5 bases). Germline CDR1 DFQATT, CDR2 SNEGSKA (reference sequence). Deletions cut 1 base from V and 1 base from J, with 15 bases between. The CDR3 is 16 amino acids. CDR3 in DNA: TGCAGTGCTAGAGGGGGCCTTCTAGGGGGCACAGATACGCAGTATTTT. Its protein is CSARGGLLGGTDTQYF.

This clonotype rates as large. The chain carries TRBV4-3 and TRBJ2-1; 14 bases are a match to TRBD2. V lost 3 bases, J lost 8 bases, and 3 bases stayed unmatched. CDR3 length: 15 residues. Germline V gene lookup returns CDR1 LGHNA and CDR2 YSLEER. CDR3 DNA: TGCGCCAGCAGCCAGACTAGCGGGAGGGCCGATGAGCAGTTCTTC. Translation: CASSQTSGRADEQFF.

This clonotype was counted only a few times. V is TRBV7-9 and J is TRBJ2-1; 8 bases line up with TRBD2. Germline CDR1 and CDR2: SEHNR and FQNEAQ (reference sequence). J lost 7 bases, V lost 2 bases, and 10 bases had no gene match. This CDR3 comprises 16 residues. The CDR3 DNA follows: TGTGCCAGCAGCTTAAGGGGACTAGTTGGACATAATGAGCAGTTCTTC. It specifies CASSLRGLVGHNEQFF.

This clonotype was seen a few times. The rearrangement joins TRBV18 to TRBJ1-1; D call uncertain. The V gene lost 5 bases and the J gene lost 3 bases, with 10 bases spanning the gap. This CDR3 is built from 13 residues. Germline loops: CDR1 KGHSH, CDR2 LQKENI. CDR3 amino acids: CASSTKSDTEAFF. The CDR3 DNA reads TGTGCCAGCTCAACCAAGAGCGACACTGAAGCTTTCTTT.

This sequence joins TRBV19 and TRBJ2-5, with TRBD2 identical over 8 bases. CDR3 length equals 16 residues. V trimming: 3 bases; J trimming: 5 bases; junction bases outside the gene matches: 11. Germline V gene lookup returns CDR1 LNHDA and CDR2 SQIVND (reference sequence). In DNA, the CDR3 is TGTGCCAGTAGTATCCATCAACGGGAGGGCCGGGAGACCCAGTACTTC. Protein: CASSIHQREGRETQYF.

This clonotype was found many times. The V gene is TRBV6-2 or TRBV6-3, the J gene TRBJ2-7; perhaps TRBD2 as D (6 bases). The CDR3 runs 13 residues. Per the germline V gene, CDR1 is MNHEY and CDR2 is SVGEGT. Trimming pared 2 bases from V and 4 bases from J, leaving 9 bases between. CDR3 amino acids: CASSYGGFYEQYV. CDR3 nucleotides: TGTGCCAGCAGTTACGGGGGGTTTTACGAGCAGTACGTC.

This clonotype occurred a few times. The chain links TRBV6-2 or TRBV6-3 to TRBJ2-7; D is possibly TRBD1 or TRBD2 (5 bases each). Germline V lookup: CDR1 MNHEY, CDR2 SVGEGT. The CDR3 sequence is 15 residues long. With 6 bases removed from V and 0 bases from J, the gap between germline ends came to 15 bases. Here the CDR3 DNA reads TGTGCCAGCAGCACCACGGGACGGAGCTCCTACGAGCAGTACGTC. It yields the protein CASSTTGRSSYEQYV.

This clonotype was counted many times. This chain joins TRBV20-1 and TRBJ2-7; no firm D call. The CDR3 runs to 13 residues. Trimming removed 5 bases from V and 0 bases from J, with 11 bases in between. CDR1 DFQATT and CDR2 SNEGSKA come from the germline V gene (reference sequence). CDR3 DNA: TGCAGTGCTTCAGACTTACCCTCCTACGAGCAGTACGTC. It specifies CSASDLPSYEQYV.

The sample holds a few counts of this clonotype. The genes are TRBV9 and TRBJ2-7; D remains ambiguous. Looked up from germline, CDR1 is SGDLS and CDR2 is YYNGEE. The CDR3 consists of 12 residues. With 0 bases removed from V and 3 bases from J, the gap between germline ends came to 4 bases. The CDR3 nucleotides are TGTGCCAGCAGCGTAGGGATCTACGAGCAGTACGTC. Translating it yields CASSVGIYEQYV.